The T cell receptor (beta chain) under discussion was sequenced for a study of memory CD8 T cells in hepatitis C reinfection. For the study at large: HCV reinfection meant a positive HCV RNA test after two negative tests at least 60 days apart.

Stated time point: peak reinfection, 3 to 8 weeks after reinfection detection. No in vitro expansion preceded TCR sequencing of the sorted cells. A couple of donors provided sorted CD3+ CD8+ CD45RO- naive CD8 T cells at all three reinfection time points. V shed 0 bases and J shed 0 bases, with 12 bases lying between them. The CDR3 length is 17 residues. The V gene's germline CDR1 is SGHAT and CDR2 FQNNGV. Generated by immunoSEQ multiplex PCR, the TCRdb table keeps only in-frame clones and is missing some. The sample carries about 47,000 clones, approximately 90% recorded once. Regarding this clone: Antigen unknown.

The study's findings and limits: With five or six donors, public clonotype conclusions could not be definitive.

Sequenced: naive CD8+ T cells sorted from blood. This TCR was recovered from a man between 18 and 35 years old with hepatitis C virus infection. The rearrangement uses TRBV11-2 and TRBJ2-1; weak D call: TRBD1 (6 bases). CDR3 residues: CASSLDLTGSSYNEQFF. DNA for the CDR3: TGTGCCAGCAGCTTAGACCTTACAGGGAGCTCCTACAATGAGCAGTTCTTC.